This T cell receptor (beta chain) was observed in a study of cytomegalovirus exposure and HLA in healthy donors. The protocol was immunoSEQ multiplex PCR, while the TCRdb copy is restricted to in-frame clones and leaves out a portion. The data contain about 240,000 clones, approximately 83% of them singletons. CDR1 is SGHTA, CDR2 FQGNSA, per germline. This CDR3 is 15 amino acids long. Trimming removed 4 bases from V and 1 base from J, with 11 bases in between. This clone turned up a few times. No antigen is known for it. Whole-study findings and limits: It was about 150 TCR beta chains that were listed as cytomegalovirus-associated. The tendency of first-cohort TCR clusters to co-occur in the roughly 120 validation repertoires was identified by a subsequent analysis. Rare TCR sequences dominated, though some public TCRs recurred in many donors.

The sequence was collected from a woman in her 30s in good health and CMV-seropositive. The genes are TRBV7-2 and TRBJ1-5; perhaps TRBD1 as D (5 bases). Material for sequencing was PBMCs. CDR3 residues: CASSWTWASNQPQHF. The CDR3 DNA sequence: TGTGCCAGCAGCTGGACATGGGCAAGCAATCAGCCCCAGCATTTT.